This T cell receptor beta chain was sequenced in a study of STAT5B mutations in CD4+ large granular lymphocyte leukemia. Overall study: Among healthy donors, a particular HLA allele went with more CDR3 'QG' motifs.

TCRdb keeps only in-frame clones here, not all; method: immunoSEQ multiplex PCR. The repertoire holds about 33,000 clones, with approximately 81% as singletons. This CDR3 has 19 amino acids. From germline, CDR1 is MGHRA and CDR2 YSYEKL. Trimming left V 2 bases short and J 4 bases short, with 26 bases between. Sequenced sample: CD4+ T cells from blood buffy coats. The sequence derives from a human donor in good health. The V call is TRBV4-1, the J call TRBJ1-2; maybe TRBD1 (5 bases). The CDR3 reads CASSQPKHPGANDPYGYTF. The DNA for the CDR3 is TGCGCCAGCAGCCAACCAAAGCACCCCGGGGCCAACGACCCCTATGGCTACACCTTC.